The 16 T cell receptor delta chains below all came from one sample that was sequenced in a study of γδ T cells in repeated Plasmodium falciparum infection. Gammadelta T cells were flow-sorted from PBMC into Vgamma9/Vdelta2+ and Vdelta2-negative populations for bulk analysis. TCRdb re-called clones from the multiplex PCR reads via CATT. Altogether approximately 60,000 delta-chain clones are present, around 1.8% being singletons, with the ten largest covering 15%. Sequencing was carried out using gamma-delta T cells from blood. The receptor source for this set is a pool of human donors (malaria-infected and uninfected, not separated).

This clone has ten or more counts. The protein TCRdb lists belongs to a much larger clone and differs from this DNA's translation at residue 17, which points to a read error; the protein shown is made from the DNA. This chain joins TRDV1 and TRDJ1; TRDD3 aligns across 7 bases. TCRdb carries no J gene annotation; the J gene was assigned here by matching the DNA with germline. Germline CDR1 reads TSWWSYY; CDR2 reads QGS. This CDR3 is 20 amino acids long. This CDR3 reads CALGDPSWGQPRGYTDRLIF. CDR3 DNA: TGTGCTCTTGGGGACCCAAGCTGGGGGCAACCCCGGGGGTACACCGATAGACTCATCTTT.

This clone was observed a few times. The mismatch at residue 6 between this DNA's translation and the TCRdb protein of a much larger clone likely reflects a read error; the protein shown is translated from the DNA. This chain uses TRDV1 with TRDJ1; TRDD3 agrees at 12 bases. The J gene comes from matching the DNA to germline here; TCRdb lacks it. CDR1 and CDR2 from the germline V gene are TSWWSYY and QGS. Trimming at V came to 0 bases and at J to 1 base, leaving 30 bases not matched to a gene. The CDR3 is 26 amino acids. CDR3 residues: CALGELFFCRPFLNGLGDTFTDKLIF. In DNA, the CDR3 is TGTGCTCTTGGGGAACTCTTTTTCTGTCGGCCCTTCCTAAACGGACTGGGGGATACCTTCACCGATAAACTCATCTTT.

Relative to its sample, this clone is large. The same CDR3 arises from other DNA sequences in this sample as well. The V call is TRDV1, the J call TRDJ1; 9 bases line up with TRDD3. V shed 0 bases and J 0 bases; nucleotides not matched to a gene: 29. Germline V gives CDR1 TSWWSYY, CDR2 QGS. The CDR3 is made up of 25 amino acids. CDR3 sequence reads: CALGELYPTFYPPGDTPKYTDKLIF. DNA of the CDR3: TGTGCTCTTGGGGAACTCTATCCTACGTTTTACCCCCCGGGGGATACTCCAAAATACACCGATAAACTCATCTTT.

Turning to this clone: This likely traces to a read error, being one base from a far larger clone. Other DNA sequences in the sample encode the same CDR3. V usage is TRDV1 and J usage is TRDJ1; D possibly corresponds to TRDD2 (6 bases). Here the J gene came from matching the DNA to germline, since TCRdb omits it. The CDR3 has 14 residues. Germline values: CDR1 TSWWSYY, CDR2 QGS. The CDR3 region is CALGPFLGYGKLIF. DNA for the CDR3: TGTGCCCTTGGTCCTTTCCTAGGGTACGGTAAACTCATCTTT.

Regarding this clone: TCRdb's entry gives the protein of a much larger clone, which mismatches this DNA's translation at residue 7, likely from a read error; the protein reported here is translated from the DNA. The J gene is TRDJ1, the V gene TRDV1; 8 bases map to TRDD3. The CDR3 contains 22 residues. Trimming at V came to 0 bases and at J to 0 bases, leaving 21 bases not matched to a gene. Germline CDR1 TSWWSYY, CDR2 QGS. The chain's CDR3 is CALGELKLTFWGKTSYTDKLIF. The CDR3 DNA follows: TGTGCTCTTGGGGAACTAAAACTGACCTTCTGGGGGAAAACTAGCTACACCGATAAACTCATCTTT.

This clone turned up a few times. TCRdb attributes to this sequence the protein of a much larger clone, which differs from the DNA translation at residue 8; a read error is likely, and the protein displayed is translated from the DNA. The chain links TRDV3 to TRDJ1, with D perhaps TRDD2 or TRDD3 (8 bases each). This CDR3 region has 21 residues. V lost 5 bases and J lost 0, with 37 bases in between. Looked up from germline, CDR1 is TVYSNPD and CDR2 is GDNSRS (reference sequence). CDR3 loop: CALKDFLHFFPGGDYTDKLIF. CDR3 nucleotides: TGTGCCCTAAAAGACTTCCTACATTTTTTTCCTGGGGGAGATTACACCGATAAACTCATCTTT.

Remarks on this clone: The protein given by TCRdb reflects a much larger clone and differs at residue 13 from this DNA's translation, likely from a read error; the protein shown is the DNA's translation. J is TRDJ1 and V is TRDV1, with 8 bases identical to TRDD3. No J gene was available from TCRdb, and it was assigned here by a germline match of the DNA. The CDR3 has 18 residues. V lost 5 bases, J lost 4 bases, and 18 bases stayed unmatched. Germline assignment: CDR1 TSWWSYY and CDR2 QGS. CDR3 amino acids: CALGKAFLRTGGVDKLIF. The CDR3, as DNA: TGTGCTCTTGGGAAGGCTTTCCTCCGTACTGGGGGTGTCGATAAACTCATCTTT.

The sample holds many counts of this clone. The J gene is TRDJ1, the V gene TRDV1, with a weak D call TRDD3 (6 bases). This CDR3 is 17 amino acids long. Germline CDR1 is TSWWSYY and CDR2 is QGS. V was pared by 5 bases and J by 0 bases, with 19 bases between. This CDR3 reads CALGTSTNWENTDKLIF. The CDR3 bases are TGTGCTCTTGGGACTTCTACAAACTGGGAGAACACCGATAAACTCATCTTT.

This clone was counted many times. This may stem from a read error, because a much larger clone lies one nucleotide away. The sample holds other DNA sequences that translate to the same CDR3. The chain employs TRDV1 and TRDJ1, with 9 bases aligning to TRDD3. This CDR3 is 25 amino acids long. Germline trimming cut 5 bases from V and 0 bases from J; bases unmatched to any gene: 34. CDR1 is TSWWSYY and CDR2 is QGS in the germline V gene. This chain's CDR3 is CALGHPFPFFPPHLVGDKYTDKLIF. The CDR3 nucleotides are TGTGCTCTTGGGCATCCCTTTCCCTTTTTTCCTCCCCATTTGGTGGGGGATAAATACACCGATAAACTCATCTTT.

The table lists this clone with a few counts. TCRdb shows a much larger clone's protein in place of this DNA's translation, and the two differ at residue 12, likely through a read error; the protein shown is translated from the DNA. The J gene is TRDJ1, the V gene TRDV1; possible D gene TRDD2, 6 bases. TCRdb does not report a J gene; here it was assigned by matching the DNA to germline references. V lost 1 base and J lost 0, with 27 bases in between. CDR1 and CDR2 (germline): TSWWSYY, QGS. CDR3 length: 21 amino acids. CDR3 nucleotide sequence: TGTGCTCTTGGGGAACGGCCTTCCATCGTACTGGAGGGATCATACACCGATAAACTCATCTTT. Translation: CALGERPSIVLEGSYTDKLIF.

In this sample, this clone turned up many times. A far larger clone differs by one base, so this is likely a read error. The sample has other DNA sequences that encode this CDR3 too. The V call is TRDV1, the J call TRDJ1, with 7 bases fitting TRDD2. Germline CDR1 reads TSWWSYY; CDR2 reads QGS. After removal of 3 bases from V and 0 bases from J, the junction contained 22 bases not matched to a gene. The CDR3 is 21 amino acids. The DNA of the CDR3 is TGTGCTCTTGGGGAGGTTTCCTACGGGGGGCCGTACTCTCTGTACACCGATAAACTCATCTTT. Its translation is CALGEVSYGGPYSLYTDKLIF.

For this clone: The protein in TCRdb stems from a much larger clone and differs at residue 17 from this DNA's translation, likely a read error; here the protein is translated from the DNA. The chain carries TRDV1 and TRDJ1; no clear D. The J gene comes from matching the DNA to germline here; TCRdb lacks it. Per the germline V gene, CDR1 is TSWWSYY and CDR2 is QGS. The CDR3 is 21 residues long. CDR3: CALGEPPLHVRGTLYTNKLIF. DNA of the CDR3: TGTGCTCTTGGGGAACCCCCTTTACACGTACGGGGTACATTATACACCAATAAACTCATCTTT.

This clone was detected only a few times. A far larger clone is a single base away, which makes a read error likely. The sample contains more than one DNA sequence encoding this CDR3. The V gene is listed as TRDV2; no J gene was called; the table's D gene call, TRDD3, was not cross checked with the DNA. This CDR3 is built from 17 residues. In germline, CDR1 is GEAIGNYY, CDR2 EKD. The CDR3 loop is CACDTFTGGYAVYKLIF. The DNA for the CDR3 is TGTGCCTGTGACACTTTTACTGGGGGATACGCGGTCTATAAGCTCATCTTT.

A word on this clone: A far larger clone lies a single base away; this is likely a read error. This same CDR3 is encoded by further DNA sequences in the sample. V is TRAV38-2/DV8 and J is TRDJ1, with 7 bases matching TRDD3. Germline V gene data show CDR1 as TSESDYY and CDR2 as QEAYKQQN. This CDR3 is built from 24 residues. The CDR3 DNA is TGTGCTTATAGGAGCACCCCGCGGCTACGTGGCCTCCCTGGGGGCCGGCCTTTCACCGATAAACTGATCTTT. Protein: CAYRSTPRLRGLPGGRPFTDKLIF.

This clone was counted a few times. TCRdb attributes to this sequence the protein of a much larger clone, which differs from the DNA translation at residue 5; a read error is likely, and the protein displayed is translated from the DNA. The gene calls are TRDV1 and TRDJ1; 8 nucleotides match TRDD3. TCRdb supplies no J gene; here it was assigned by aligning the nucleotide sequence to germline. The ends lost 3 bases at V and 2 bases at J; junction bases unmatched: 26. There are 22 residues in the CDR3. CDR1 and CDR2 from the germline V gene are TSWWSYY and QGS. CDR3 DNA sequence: TGTGCTCTTGGGGACTCCACTTCCCCGCCCGCCGGGGGGATAAGGAGGACCGATAAACTCATCTTT. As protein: CALGDSTSPPAGGIRRTDKLIF.

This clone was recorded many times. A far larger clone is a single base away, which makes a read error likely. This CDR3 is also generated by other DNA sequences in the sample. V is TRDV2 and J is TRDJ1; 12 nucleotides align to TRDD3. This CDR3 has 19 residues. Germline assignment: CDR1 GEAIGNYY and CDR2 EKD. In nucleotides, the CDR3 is TGCGCCTGTGACACCGCGGGTGTACTGGGGGATACAGTAAGAGATAAACTCATCTTT. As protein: CACDTAGVLGDTVRDKLIF.